This entry is about one TCR beta chain. This entry is derived from a study of blood T cell repertoires in COVID-19. Study in general: Samples of COVID-19 (acute and convalescent) were obtained from the United States, Italy and Spain.

Clones were sequenced by immunoSEQ multiplex PCR, and TCRdb holds only the in-frame ones, with some missing. The sample holds more than 300,000 clones; roughly nine tenths are singletons and the top ten take around 9%. Germline V gives CDR1 SGHTA, CDR2 FQGTGA. CDR3 length: 16 amino acids. V lost 2 bases, J lost 1 base, and 13 bases lay in between. Residents of about two dozen US areas, aged roughly 18 to 89 years, made up the participants. Donors of Cohort 3 who recovered were those that had two negative PCRs, clearance, or symptom resolution. Sequences were obtained from PBMCs or T cells enriched from blood (not recorded which). This chain uses TRBV7-3 with TRBJ2-3; maybe TRBD1 (7 bases). The receptor comes from a woman aged 25 to 45 who had recovered from COVID-19. The CDR3 here is CASSLGRDSRTDTQYF. In DNA, the CDR3 is TGTGCCAGCAGCTTAGGGCGGGACAGCCGCACAGATACGCAGTATTTT.